This T cell receptor (beta chain) stems from a study of T-cell memory formation after mild COVID-19. General observations from the study: Whereas later expanders leaned CD4+, clones contracting day 15 to 85 showed a balanced CD4/CD8 makeup.

One entry per CDR3 protein results from TCRdb running MiXCR on the 5' RACE reads. The repertoire includes a few hundred thousand distinct CDR3 sequences, about 16% of them detected once, and around a fifth sits in the top ten. In this sample, this clonotype turned up a few times. Its specificity is not known. Sequencing input: PBMCs or a T cell subset sorted from them (not recorded which). This receptor was taken from a man younger than 35 who had mild COVID-19 (a few samples of this study predate the infection). Cell type and time point are not known.

The CDR3 here is CASSPSRGDPYNEQFF. For the CDR3, the DNA is TGCGCCAGCAGTCCATCCCGGGGGGACCCATACAATGAGCAGTTCTTC. This chain links TRBV10-2 with TRBJ2-1, with 7 positions matching TRBD2. The CDR3 has 16 amino acids. The germline CDR1 and CDR2 sequences are WSHSY and SAAADI. V gave up 5 bases and J gave up 4 bases; unmatched junction bases: 11.